One TCR beta chain is described in this entry. The antigen remains unidentified. This sample is drawn from a study of cytomegalovirus exposure and HLA in healthy donors. General study findings and limits: TCR beta chain V- and J-gene trimming was linked, in a later analysis, to a missense variant in DCLRE1C. Later analysis reportedly placed an Asian-associated ancestry cluster below the roughly 600-donor mean in N-insertions. Reportedly, TCR beta sequences accurately predicted HLA-A and HLA-B alleles in most subjects. The study designated roughly 150 TCR beta chains cytomegalovirus-associated.

The CDR3 covers 14 residues. V shed 5 bases and J shed 2 bases, with 11 bases lying between them. Germline V gene sequence: CDR1 MNHEY, CDR2 SMNVEV (reference sequence). In the PCR, 60 Vbeta and 13 Jbeta primers were used. TCRdb's copy holds only in-frame clones and misses some; the assay was immunoSEQ multiplex PCR. The sample records about 60,000 clones, approximately 70% being singletons. The clonotype comes from a woman aged 55-69 years in good health and CMV-seropositive. The chain employs TRBV27 and TRBJ2-3, with a tentative D call TRBD2 (6 bases). The sequencing input was PBMCs. CDR3 sequence reads: CASSRRGLTDTQYF. The CDR3 nucleotides read TGTGCCAGCAGTAGGCGGGGTCTCACAGATACGCAGTATTTT.